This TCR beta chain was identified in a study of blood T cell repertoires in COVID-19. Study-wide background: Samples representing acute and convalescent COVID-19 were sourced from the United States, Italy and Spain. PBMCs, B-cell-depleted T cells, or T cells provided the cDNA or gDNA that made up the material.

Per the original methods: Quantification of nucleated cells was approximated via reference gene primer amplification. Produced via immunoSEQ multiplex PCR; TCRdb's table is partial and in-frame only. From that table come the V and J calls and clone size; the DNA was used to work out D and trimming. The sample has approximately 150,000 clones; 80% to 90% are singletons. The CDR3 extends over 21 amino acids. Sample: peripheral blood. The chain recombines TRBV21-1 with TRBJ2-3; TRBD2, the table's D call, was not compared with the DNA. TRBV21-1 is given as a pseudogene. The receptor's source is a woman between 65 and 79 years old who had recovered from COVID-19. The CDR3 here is CASSKYYELAGGNGGTDTQYF. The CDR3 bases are TGTGCCAGCAGCAAATATTATGAGCTAGCGGGGGGGAATGGTGGCACAGATACGCAGTATTTT.